Included here is one TCR beta chain sequence, with context. Between the trimmed V and J ends, which lost 5 bases and 4 bases, there was a span of 12 bases. The CDR3 is 13 amino acids. The entry originates in a study of blood T cell repertoires in COVID-19. Turning to the study itself: Acute-phase and convalescent COVID-19 samples originated in the United States, Italy and Spain.

In the authors' workflow: Cell counts per sample came from amplifying reference gene primers. Data came from immunoSEQ multiplex PCR; TCRdb stores just in-frame clones and leaves some out. The V and J calls and clone size are taken from that table; D and trimming were inferred from the DNA. The table has some 170,000 clones, approximately 84% seen once. The sample comprised PBMCs or T cells enriched from blood (not recorded which). This clonotype was sampled from a human donor with acute COVID-19. The donor label of this sample is uncertain. J is TRBJ2-7 and V is TRBV12-3 or TRBV12-4, with a possible D match to TRBD1 (6 bases). The CDR3 sequence is CASSEDTGYEQYF. In DNA, the CDR3 is TGTGCCAGCAGTGAGGACACAGGGTACGAGCAGTACTTC.